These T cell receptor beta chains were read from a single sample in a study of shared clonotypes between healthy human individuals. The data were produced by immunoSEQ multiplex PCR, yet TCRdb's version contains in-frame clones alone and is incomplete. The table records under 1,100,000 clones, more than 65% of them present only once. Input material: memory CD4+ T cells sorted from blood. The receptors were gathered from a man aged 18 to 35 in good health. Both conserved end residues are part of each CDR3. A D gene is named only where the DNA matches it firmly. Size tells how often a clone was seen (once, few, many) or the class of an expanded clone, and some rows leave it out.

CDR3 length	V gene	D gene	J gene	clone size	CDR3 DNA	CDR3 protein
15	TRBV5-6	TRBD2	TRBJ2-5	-	TGTGCCAGCAGCTTTTCAGCGGGGGGGCAGGAGACCCAGTACTTC	CASSFSAGGQETQYF
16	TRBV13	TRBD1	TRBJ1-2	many	TGTGCCAGCAGTCATACCAGACAGGGAAAAAGGGGGGGCTACACCTTC	CASSHTRQGKRGGYTF
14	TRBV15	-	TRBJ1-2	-	TGTGCCACCAGCCAGTCTTTGCAGGGAGATGGCTACACCTTC	CATSQSLQGDGYTF
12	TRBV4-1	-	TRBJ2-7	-	TGCGCCAGCAGCCAGACCGGGCGCGAGCAGTACTTC	CASSQTGREQYF
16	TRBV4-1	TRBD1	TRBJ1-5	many	TGCGCCAGCAGCCAGTCGATACAGGGGGCGGGTCAGCCCCAGCATTTT	CASSQSIQGAGQPQHF
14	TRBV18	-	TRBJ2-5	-	TGTGCCAGCTCACCTCCTATGGTCCAAGAGACCCAGTACTTC	CASSPPMVQETQYF
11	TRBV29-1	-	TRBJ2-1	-	TGCAGCGTTGAAGATCTCCCCCAGCAGTTCTTC	CSVEDLPQQFF
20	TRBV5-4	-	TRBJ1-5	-	TGTGCCAGCAGCTTGCGGTGTTTCGGTGTAAGAGGGTCGTGGCATCAGCCCCAGCATTTT	CASSLRCFGVRGSWHQPQHF
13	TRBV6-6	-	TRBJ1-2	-	TGTGCCGGCACAGTTGAGGCTAACTATGGCTACACCTTC	CAGTVEANYGYTF
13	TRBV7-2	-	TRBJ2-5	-	TGTGCCAGCGGGGGGACACCGAAAGAGACCCAGTACTTC	CASGGTPKETQYF
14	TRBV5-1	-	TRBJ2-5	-	TGCGCCAGCAGCTTGAAGTTGGGAGGAGAGACCCAGTACTTC	CASSLKLGGETQYF
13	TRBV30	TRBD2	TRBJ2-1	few	TGTGCCTGGAGTCCCTCTCTAGCGGGCGAGCAGTTCTTC	CAWSPSLAGEQFF
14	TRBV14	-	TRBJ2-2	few	TGTGCCAGCAGCCCGCTGACTAGATCCGGGGAGCTGTTTTTT	CASSPLTRSGELFF